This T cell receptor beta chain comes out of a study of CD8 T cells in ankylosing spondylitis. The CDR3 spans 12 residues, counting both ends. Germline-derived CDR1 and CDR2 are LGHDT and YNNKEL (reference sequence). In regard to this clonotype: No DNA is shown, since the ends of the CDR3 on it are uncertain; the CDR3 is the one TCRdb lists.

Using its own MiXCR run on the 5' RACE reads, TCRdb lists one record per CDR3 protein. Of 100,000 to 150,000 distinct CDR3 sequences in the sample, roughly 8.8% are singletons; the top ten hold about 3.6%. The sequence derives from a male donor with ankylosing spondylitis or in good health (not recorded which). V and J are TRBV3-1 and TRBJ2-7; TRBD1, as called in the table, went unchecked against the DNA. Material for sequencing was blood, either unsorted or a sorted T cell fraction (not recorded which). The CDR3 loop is CASSQVGAGSYF.